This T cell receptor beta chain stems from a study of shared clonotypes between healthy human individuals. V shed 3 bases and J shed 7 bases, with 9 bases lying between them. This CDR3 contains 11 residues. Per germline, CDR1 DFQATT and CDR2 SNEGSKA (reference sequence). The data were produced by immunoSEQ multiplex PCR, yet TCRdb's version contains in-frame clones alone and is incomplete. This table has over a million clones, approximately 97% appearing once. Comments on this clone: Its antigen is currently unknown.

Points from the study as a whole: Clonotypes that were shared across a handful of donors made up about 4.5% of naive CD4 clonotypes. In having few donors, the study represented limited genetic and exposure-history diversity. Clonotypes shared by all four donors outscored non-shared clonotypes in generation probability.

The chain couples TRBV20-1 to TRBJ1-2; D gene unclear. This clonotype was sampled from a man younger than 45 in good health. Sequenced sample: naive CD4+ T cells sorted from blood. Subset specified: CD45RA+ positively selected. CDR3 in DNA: TGCAGTGCTAGTCTGGGATTTGGCTACACCTTC. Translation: CSASLGFGYTF.